The present TCR beta chain was sequenced within a study of blood T cells in healthy people across ages. Study-level points and caveats: Diversity was higher, and naive CD4+ cells more numerous, in long-lived donors than in aged donors. Roughly linear declines in TCR beta diversity per million T cells occurred with age.

The CDR3 length is 15 residues. Germline V lookup: CDR1 SGHTS, CDR2 YDEGEE. Trimming removed 4 bases at V and 2 bases at J, with 14 bases between. Alongside a J-beta primer mix, a sample-barcoded 5' primer served in a second PCR lasting roughly 7 to 11 cycles. Each CDR3 protein gets one entry after TCRdb re-called the 5' RACE reads with MiXCR. The table has 650,000 to 1,000,000 distinct CDR3 sequences, roughly 34% seen once; the top ten hold 13%. This clonotype was detected only a few times. Its matching antigen is unknown. Sequencing was performed on blood. This chain links TRBV5-8 with TRBJ2-3, with D possibly TRBD2 on 5 matching bases. The receptor's source is a man aged 18 to 29 in good health. The CDR3 bases are TGTGCCAGCAGCCAAGGACTGCTCAACACAGATACGCAGTATTTT. It translates to CASSQGLLNTDTQYF.